The following is a T cell receptor (beta chain) sequence with its context. The antigen is undetermined. Naive CD8 cells lacked CD45RO and underwent positive selection for CCR7, leaving out terminally differentiated effector memory CD45RA+ cells. This specimen belongs to a study of shared clonotypes between healthy human individuals. Study results and caveats: The generation probabilities recorded for non-shared clonotypes fell below those of clonotypes shared by all four donors.

The assay was immunoSEQ multiplex PCR, and TCRdb's table has in-frame clones only and misses some. Of just over 2,000,000 clones detected, just under 95% appear once; the ten largest clones hold approximately 1.2%. V was clipped by 0 bases and J by 1 base, with 16 bases between them. CDR3 size: 17 residues. The germline V gene has CDR1 SGDLS and CDR2 YYNGEE. The sample was naive CD8+ T cells sorted from blood. The TCR was taken from a young man in good health. The chain is built from TRBV9 and TRBJ1-1; no clear D. CDR3 in DNA: TGTGCCAGCAGCGTAGGAAGCAGCGGAACCGGGAACACTGAAGCTTTCTTT. It specifies CASSVGSSGTGNTEAFF.